One sample yielded the 3 T cell receptor beta chains listed below, sequenced in a study of molecular identifiers for immune sequencing clone quantification. MiXCR, applied by TCRdb to the PCR reads, yields one record per CDR3 protein. The table has about 40,000 distinct CDR3 sequences, over 15% seen once. Sample: naive CD8+ T cells from blood, with Jurkat cell RNA spiked in. Subset here: FACS-sorted CD8+CD4-CCR7+CD45RA+ naive T cells. All receptors derive from a human donor in good health. Some libraries in this study had Jurkat cell RNA spiked in.

This clonotype was observed at least ten times. CDR3 amino acids: CASRGTHDNSGANVLTF. The CDR3 DNA reads TGTGCCAGCAGAGGGACGCATGACAACTCTGGGGCCAACGTCCTGACTTTC. The chain employs TRBV7-6 and TRBJ2-6, with D possibly called TRBD1 or TRBD2 (5 bases each). Trimming removed 6 bases at V and 0 bases at J, with 15 bases between. CDR1 is SGHVS and CDR2 is FNYEAQ in the germline V gene. The CDR3 extends over 17 amino acids.

This clonotype was seen at least ten times. CDR3 in amino acids: CASSASGGYEQYF. Written as DNA, the CDR3 is TGCGCCAGCAGTGCTAGCGGAGGCTACGAGCAGTACTTC. The chain couples TRBV4-1 to TRBJ2-7; TRBD2 matches 7 bases. J lost 3 bases, V lost 6 bases, and 5 bases had no gene match. The CDR3 is 13 residues long. Germline-derived CDR1 and CDR2 are MGHRA and YSYEKL.

This clonotype was counted ten times or more. This sequence joins TRBV11-3 and TRBJ2-7, with D possibly TRBD2 on 7 matching bases. Germline values: CDR1 SGHNT, CDR2 YENEEA. This CDR3 comprises 17 residues. Trimming pared 5 bases from V and 3 bases from J, leaving 23 bases between. Here the CDR3 reads CASSPHRGAGAIYEQYF. The DNA of the CDR3 is TGTGCCAGCAGCCCACACCGGGGGGCAGGGGCGATCTACGAGCAGTACTTC.